The T cell receptor beta chain under discussion was sequenced for a study of T cells in tuberculosis. This CDR3 has 14 amino acids. The germline V gene encodes CDR1 SGHRS and CDR2 YFSETQ. With 3 bases clipped from V and 8 bases from J, the junction kept 8 bases outside the gene matches. The protocol was immunoSEQ multiplex PCR, while the TCRdb copy is restricted to in-frame clones and leaves out a portion. The table includes more than 30,000 clones, 94% detected once. Time point here: new active TB diagnosis, blood taken before or within 7 days of starting treatment. Source: PBMCs, taken at tuberculosis diagnosis. The chain has TRBV5-1 and TRBJ2-1; 7 bases are a match to TRBD2. The sequence derives from an adult with tuberculosis. The CDR3, as DNA: TGCGCCAGCAGCTCGCAGACTAGCTCGGATGAGCAGTTCTTC. Its translation: CASSSQTSSDEQFF.